What follows describes a single T cell receptor (beta chain). Its cognate antigen is unknown. The data originate from a study of T cells after yellow fever vaccination. Findings and limits, study-wide: Once the booster was given, most primary-vaccination clones reappeared, at 95% to 97% for CD4 and 88% for CD8.

CDR1 and CDR2 from the germline V gene are LNHDA and SQIVND (reference sequence). CDR3 length: 14 residues. The germline V and J ends were trimmed by 1 base and 1 base, with 7 bases remaining between them. TCRdb analysed the 5' RACE reads with MiXCR anew, one entry per CDR3 protein. The data hold under 300,000 distinct CDR3 sequences, with 6.9% observed a single time. The chain uses TRBV19 and TRBJ1-1; D gene uncertain. The sequencing here drew on CD4+ T cells sorted from PBMCs, taken 15 days after the yellow fever booster vaccination. This clonotype was obtained from a man younger than 40 who received the YFV17D yellow fever vaccine. CDR3: CASSIGRENTEAFF. CDR3 bases: TGTGCCAGTAGTATAGGAAGGGAGAACACTGAAGCTTTCTTT.